This TCR beta chain stems from a study of blood T cell repertoires in COVID-19. Study overall: COVID-19 samples, acute and convalescent, were from the United States, Italy and Spain. Nucleic acid was either cDNA or gDNA, and it came from T cells, B-cell-depleted T cells, or PBMCs.

In the source study's methods: By means of reference gene primer amplification, nucleated cell counts were estimated. Profiling relied on immunoSEQ multiplex PCR, and the TCRdb table lists in-frame clones only, not all of them. V and J calls and clone size are as listed in that table; D and trimming were resolved from the DNA. The sample contains about 250,000 clones, around nine tenths of which appear only once. CDR3 size: 15 residues. Germline loops: CDR1 LGHNA, CDR2 YSLEER. Trimming removed 0 bases from V and 7 bases from J, with 12 bases in between. The sample taken for sequencing was peripheral blood. This sequence originates from a man older than 75 with acute or convalescent COVID-19. The chain uses TRBV4-3 and TRBJ1-4; perhaps TRBD1 as D (5 bases). CDR3 nucleotides: TGCGCCAGCAGCCAAGATAAAGGGGTCGGTGAAAAACTGTTTTTT. It yields the protein CASSQDKGVGEKLFF.